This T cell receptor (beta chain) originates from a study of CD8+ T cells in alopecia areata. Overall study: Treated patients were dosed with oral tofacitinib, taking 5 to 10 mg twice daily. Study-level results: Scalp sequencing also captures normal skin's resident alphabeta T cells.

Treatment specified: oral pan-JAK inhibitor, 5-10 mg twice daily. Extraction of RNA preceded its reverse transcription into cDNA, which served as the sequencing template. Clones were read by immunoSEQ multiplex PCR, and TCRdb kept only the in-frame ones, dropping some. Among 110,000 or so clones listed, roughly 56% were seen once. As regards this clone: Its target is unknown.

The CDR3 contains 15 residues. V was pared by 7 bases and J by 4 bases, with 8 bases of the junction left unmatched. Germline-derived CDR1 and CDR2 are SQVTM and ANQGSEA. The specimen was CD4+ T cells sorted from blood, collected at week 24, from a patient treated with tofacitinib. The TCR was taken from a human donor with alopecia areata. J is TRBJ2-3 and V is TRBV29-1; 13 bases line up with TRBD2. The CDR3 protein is CSAAYGTSGADTQYF. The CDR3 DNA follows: TGCAGCGCAGCCTACGGGACTAGCGGGGCAGATACGCAGTATTTT.